This TCR beta chain was observed in a study of post-analysis software for immune sequencing data. Study summary: Disease trajectories encompassed relapsing-remitting, secondary progressive and progressive-relapsing multiple sclerosis. Study conclusions and caveats: Controls had lower frequencies than patients of about 5 TRBV segments, which included TRBV5-6, TRBV5-1 and TRBV20-1. Strong co-clustering by F measure was evident for samples that had been prepared in the same batch. For normalized Chao1 diversity, multiple sclerosis patients scored significantly lower than controls did.

Germline CDR1 reads SGHVS; CDR2 reads FQNEAQ. The CDR3 spans 16 residues. The trim removed 6 bases at V and 5 bases at J, leaving 12 bases unmatched. Presence of unique molecular identifiers characterized the TCR beta cDNA libraries. Input of about 1 to 11 million T cells yielded a few hundred thousand cDNA molecules. A single record per CDR3 protein comes from TCRdb applying MiXCR to the PCR reads. The sample yields roughly 700,000 distinct CDR3 sequences, roughly 27% seen once. Remarks on this clonotype: The antigen is not known.

Sequencing was done on a sample of blood. The chain employs TRBV7-8 and TRBJ2-1; TRBD2 aligns across 8 bases. The TCR sequence derives from a girl aged 10 to 17 with multiple sclerosis. CDR3 protein: CASRHSSGATDNEQFF. CDR3 sequence (DNA): TGTGCCAGCAGGCATAGTAGCGGGGCCACTGACAATGAGCAGTTCTTC.